These 23 T cell receptor beta chains were all obtained from the same sample, sequenced in a study of molecular identifiers for immune sequencing clone quantification. TCRdb processed the PCR reads anew with MiXCR; each CDR3 protein has one entry. The sample yields about 640,000 distinct CDR3 sequences, just under 20% seen once. The specimen sequenced was naive CD8+ T cells from blood, with Jurkat cell RNA spiked in. The subset is: FACS-sorted CD8+CD4-CCR7+CD45RA+ naive T cells. These TCRs come from a human donor in good health. Some libraries in this study had Jurkat cell RNA spiked in.

This clonotype has a count of ten or more. The chain combines TRBV5-6 with TRBJ2-7; TRBD1 aligns across 7 bases. This CDR3 contains 13 residues. Germline V CDR1 and CDR2: SGHDT, YYEEEE. The V and J ends lost 6 bases and 1 base, in that order; junction bases with no gene match: 4. CDR3 nucleotide sequence: TGTGCCAGCACCGGACAGGATTCCTACGAGCAGTACTTC. It translates to CASTGQDSYEQYF.

With respect to this clonotype: The conserved closing phenylalanine or tryptophan is absent in this CDR3, likely reflecting a read error. This sequence joins TRBV19 and TRBJ2-7; 7 bases are shared with TRBD1. Germline assignment: CDR1 LNHDA and CDR2 SQIVND (reference sequence). V was clipped by 5 bases and J by 2 bases; unmatched bases: 6. The CDR3 has 14 amino acids. The CDR3: CASSLGTATYEQYS. The CDR3 DNA reads TGTGCCAGTAGTCTGGGGACAGCCACCTACGAGCAGTACTCC.

About this clonotype: The CDR3 does not close with the conserved phenylalanine or tryptophan, likely indicating a read error. The rearrangement uses TRBV11-2 and TRBJ2-1; 7 positions agree with TRBD2. Germline CDR1 is SGHAT and CDR2 is FQNNGV. The CDR3 extends over 16 amino acids. After removal of 5 bases from V and 4 bases from J, the junction contained 11 bases not matched to a gene. The CDR3 nucleotides are TGTGCCAGCAGCCCACCTCCGGGAGGAGGATACAATGAGCAGTTCCTC. Amino acids: CASSPPPGGGYNEQFL.

A word on this clonotype: This may be a read error: a much more frequent sequence differs by one nucleotide. This chain uses TRBV27 with TRBJ2-7; 9 bases fit TRBD1. CDR3 length equals 17 residues. From germline, CDR1 is MNHEY and CDR2 SMNVEV (reference sequence). CDR3 amino acids: CASSLRGGTGYIYVQYF. In nucleotides, the CDR3 is TGTGCCAGCAGCCTTAGGGGAGGGACAGGGTATATCTACGTGCAGTACTTC.

This clonotype was seen only a few times. This chain links TRBV7-2 with TRBJ2-2; D tentatively reads TRBD1 or TRBD2 (6 bases each). Trimming shortened V by 3 bases and J by 5 bases, and 19 bases separated the two germline ends. The germline V gene has CDR1 SGHTA and CDR2 FQGNSA. This CDR3 spans 17 amino acids. CDR3 amino acids: CASSFTKGEVGTGELFF. The CDR3 DNA follows: TGTGCCAGCAGCTTTACGAAGGGGGAGGTCGGGACCGGGGAGCTGTTTTTT.

The chain links TRBV12-3 or TRBV12-4 to TRBJ2-7, with D uncertain. The CDR3 has 14 amino acids. The V end lost 8 bases, the J end lost 0 bases, and 14 bases lay between the germline ends. CDR3 sequence (DNA): TGTGCCAGCTCCTATGGGGTCCGCTCCTACGAGCAGTACTTC. Residues: CASSYGVRSYEQYF.

This clonotype was recorded many times. V is TRBV5-4 and J is TRBJ2-7; TRBD1 matches at 9 bases. The junction had 9 bases not matched to a gene; V was cut back by 3 bases and J by 5 bases. The CDR3 length is 15 residues. CDR1 SGHNT and CDR2 YYREEE come from the germline V gene (reference sequence). The CDR3 sequence: CASSSGGQGIHEQYF. CDR3 nucleotides: TGTGCCAGCAGCTCGGGCGGACAGGGGATCCACGAGCAGTACTTC.

This clonotype was picked up a small number of times. The rearrangement uses TRBV11-2 and TRBJ2-1, with 7 bases identical to TRBD1. CDR1 is SGHAT, CDR2 FQNNGV, per germline. V was pared by 3 bases and J by 9 bases, with 5 bases of the junction left unmatched. The CDR3 has 13 residues. In DNA form, the CDR3 reads TGTGCCAGCAGCTTTCCAGGGGGATTTGAGCAGTTCTTC. Translating gives CASSFPGGFEQFF.

In DNA, the CDR3 is TGCGCCAGCAGCTTGGAGCGGGGGGGCAGGGGCGATGAGCAGTTCTTC. Protein sequence: CASSLERGGRGDEQFF. V and J are TRBV5-1 and TRBJ2-1; TRBD2 matches 10 bases. The germline V gene encodes CDR1 SGHRS and CDR2 YFSETQ. The J segment lost 8 bases and the V segment lost 0 bases, leaving 8 bases of the junction unmatched. CDR3 size: 16 residues.

Many counts were recorded for this clonotype. This chain's CDR3 is CASSLTGTDTDTQYF. CDR3 nucleotides: TGTGCCAGCAGCTTAACCGGGACTGACACAGATACGCAGTATTTT. V and J are TRBV7-6 and TRBJ2-3; perhaps TRBD2 as D (6 bases). Trimming left V 2 bases short and J 2 bases short, with 11 bases between. The CDR3 contains 15 residues. Germline V lookup: CDR1 SGHVS, CDR2 FNYEAQ.

There are many counts of this clonotype. The chain links TRBV28 to TRBJ1-1; possible D gene TRBD1, 6 bases. V lost 2 bases and J lost 6, with 13 bases in between. Germline CDR1 is MDHEN and CDR2 is SYDVKM. This CDR3 comprises 14 residues. The CDR3 protein is CASSLLQGSAEAFF. The CDR3, as DNA: TGTGCCAGCAGTTTACTTCAGGGGTCGGCTGAAGCTTTCTTT.

Concerning this clonotype itself: A much larger clone sits a single nucleotide away, making a read error possible. The rearrangement uses TRBV29-1 and TRBJ2-5; 7 bases map to TRBD1. There are 14 residues in the CDR3. The V gene's germline CDR1 is SQVTM and CDR2 ANQGSEA. Losses at the gene ends were 7 bases for V and 5 bases for J; bases not matched to a gene: 13. The CDR3 DNA sequence: TGCAGCGAGATAGCCGGGGACAGTTGGGAGACCCAGTACTTC. This translates into CSEIAGDSWETQYF.

The chain employs TRBV7-9 and TRBJ1-2; 8 nucleotides line up with TRBD1. The CDR3 is 15 residues long. J was trimmed by 7 bases and V by 3 bases; bases with no gene match: 10. Germline loops: CDR1 SEHNR, CDR2 FQNEAQ (reference sequence). CDR3 residues: CASSFSGTGESGYTF. The CDR3 DNA follows: TGTGCCAGCAGCTTCTCCGGGACAGGTGAAAGTGGCTACACCTTC.

This clonotype has a count of ten or more. The V gene is TRBV6-2 or TRBV6-3, the J gene TRBJ2-3; possible D gene TRBD1, 5 bases. V dropped 4 bases and J dropped 4 bases, with 9 bases sitting between them. CDR3 length: 13 residues. The germline V gene encodes CDR1 MNHEY and CDR2 SVGEGT. Here the CDR3 reads CASSLWGADTQYF. CDR3 coding DNA: TGTGCCAGCAGTTTGTGGGGCGCAGATACGCAGTATTTT.

Only a few counts were recorded for this clonotype. J is TRBJ1-1 and V is TRBV27; 7 bases map to TRBD1. J lost 6 bases, V lost 5 bases, and 12 bases had no gene match. This CDR3 is built from 15 residues. The germline V gene has CDR1 MNHEY and CDR2 SMNVEV (reference sequence). DNA of the CDR3: TGTGCCAGCAGTACTGAACCGGGACAGATTGCTGAAGCTTTCTTT. Translating gives CASSTEPGQIAEAFF.

In its sample, this clonotype was seen many times. The chain recombines TRBV28 with TRBJ2-7; D remains ambiguous. The ends were cut back, 2 bases at V and 4 bases at J, with 6 bases in the middle. Per the germline V gene, CDR1 is MDHEN and CDR2 is SYDVKM. The CDR3 totals 12 residues. DNA for the CDR3: TGTGCCAGCAGTTTAGAGCTTTACGAGCAGTACTTC. Encoded protein: CASSLELYEQYF.

This clonotype was seen many times. The rearrangement links TRBV19 to TRBJ2-5; 9 nucleotides align to TRBD2. The CDR3 extends over 15 amino acids. Germline CDR1 LNHDA, CDR2 SQIVND (reference sequence). Unmatched junction bases numbered 3, after V lost 3 bases and J lost 1 base. Here the CDR3 DNA reads TGTGCCAGTAGTATGGCTAGCGGGACCCAAGAGACCCAGTACTTC. This gives the protein CASSMASGTQETQYF.

Of note for this clonotype: A much larger clone sits a single nucleotide away, making a read error possible. The CDR3 sequence is CSARVEGRYEKLVF. CDR3 in DNA: TGCAGTGCTAGAGTAGAAGGACGCTATGAAAAACTGGTTTTT. V and J are TRBV20-1 and TRBJ1-4; D not certain. The CDR3 sequence is 14 residues long. From germline, CDR1 is DFQATT and CDR2 SNEGSKA (reference sequence).

This clonotype was recorded a few times. This chain joins TRBV20-1 and TRBJ2-1; possibly TRBD1 or TRBD2 for D (6 bases each). Germline V gene sequence: CDR1 DFQATT, CDR2 SNEGSKA (reference sequence). Trimming removed 4 bases from V and 1 base from J, with 14 bases in between. The CDR3 runs to 15 residues. CDR3 in amino acids: CSATVGGQSYNEQFF. CDR3 nucleotide sequence: TGCAGTGCTACAGTGGGAGGACAGTCCTACAATGAGCAGTTCTTC.

The V gene is TRBV27, the J gene TRBJ1-2, with D perhaps matching TRBD1 (5 bases). The CDR3 has 15 residues. Germline CDR1 MNHEY, CDR2 SMNVEV (reference sequence). The V and J ends lost 5 bases and 4 bases respectively, with 17 bases between them. In DNA form, the CDR3 reads TGTGCCAGCAGTCCCCTGGGTGGGGCCTTCTATGGCTACACCTTC. It codes for CASSPLGGAFYGYTF.

This clonotype was observed many times. The chain has TRBV5-1 and TRBJ2-7; D not resolved. Trimming removed 1 base from V and 2 bases from J, with 13 bases in between. The CDR3 loop spans 15 amino acids. Germline values: CDR1 SGHRS, CDR2 YFSETQ. The CDR3 DNA is TGCGCCAGCAGCTTGACGACAACTATCACCTACGAGCAGTACTTC. Amino acids: CASSLTTTITYEQYF.

J is TRBJ2-2 and V is TRBV15; D is ambiguous. CDR1 LNHNV and CDR2 YYDKDF come from the germline V gene (reference sequence). This CDR3 is 13 amino acids long. The germline V and J ends were trimmed by 0 bases and 6 bases, with 5 bases remaining between them. The CDR3 nucleotides are TGTGCCACCAGCAGAGAAGGATCCGGGGAGCTGTTTTTT. Translating it yields CATSREGSGELFF.

Remarks on this clonotype: A much larger clone lies a single base off, so this may be a read error. CDR3 nucleotide sequence: TGTGCCAGCAGCTTAAAACTAGTGGCCGATACGCGGTATTTT. This sequence encodes CASSLKLVADTRYF. This chain joins TRBV11-2 and TRBJ2-3; D perhaps matches TRBD2 (5 bases). CDR3 length: 14 amino acids. CDR1 and CDR2 from the germline V gene are SGHAT and FQNNGV. Supplemented by reference TRBV11-2 and TRBJ2-3, the full variable domain reads EAGVAQSPRYKIIEKRQSVAFWCNPISGHATLYWYQQILGQGPKLLIQFQNNGVVDDSQLPKDRFSAERLKGVDSTLKIQPAKLEDSAVYLCASSLKLVADTRYFGPGTRLTVL.